This T cell receptor beta chain emerged from a study of control samples from healthy donors and cancer patients. Only in-frame clones appear in the TCRdb table, and some are missing; sequencing was by immunoSEQ multiplex PCR. Of 150,000 to 200,000 clones listed, roughly nine tenths are singletons. V was shortened by 2 bases and J by 4 bases, with 14 bases between the two germline ends. The CDR3 length is 15 residues. In germline, CDR1 is SGHTA, CDR2 FQGNSA. This sequence joins TRBV7-2 and TRBJ2-5; D tentatively fits TRBD1 or TRBD2 (5 bases each). The source material was blood. The source of this sequence is a man aged 25-40 years in good health. CDR3: CASSLLGPPGETQYF. The CDR3 DNA sequence: TGTGCCAGCAGCTTACTGGGACCGCCTGGAGAGACCCAGTACTTC.